Listed here are 4 T cell receptor beta chains from one sample, sequenced in a study of patients and donors after allogeneic stem cell transplantation. MiXCR was run by TCRdb on the RT-PCR reads, yielding one entry per CDR3 protein. The data hold 150,000 to 200,000 distinct CDR3 sequences, with roughly 24% observed a single time. Sequenced input: blood, either unsorted or a sorted T cell fraction (not recorded which). These receptors originate from a human donor who was either an allogeneic HSCT recipient or a stem cell or donor lymphocyte infusion donor (not recorded which). It is not recorded whose cells these are; they may come from a transplant donor.

This clonotype was counted only a few times. The V call is TRBV20-1, the J call TRBJ2-7; the D gene is possibly TRBD1 (5 bases). The CDR3 runs to 15 residues. From germline, CDR1 is DFQATT and CDR2 SNEGSKA (reference sequence). Trimming removed 5 bases from V and 5 bases from J, with 22 bases in between. CDR3 coding DNA: TGCAGTGCTGTCCCCTCCTCAGGGAATCTGGACGAGCAGTACTTC. Translation: CSAVPSSGNLDEQYF.

The chain links TRBV5-8 to TRBJ1-4; D is undetermined. Deletions cut 1 base from V and 5 bases from J, with 3 bases between. In germline, CDR1 is SGHTS, CDR2 YDEGEE. The CDR3 has 12 amino acids. CDR3 bases: TGTGCCAGCAGCTTGTCCAATGAAAAACTGTTTTTT. Translation gives CASSLSNEKLFF.

V and J are TRBV7-6 and TRBJ1-3; D not resolved. The CDR3 consists of 13 residues. Germline V CDR1 and CDR2: SGHVS, FNYEAQ. Trimming took 1 base from V and 2 from J, leaving 3 bases between them. CDR3 in DNA: TGTGCCAGCAGCTTAGACGCTGGAAACACCATATATTTT. Its translation is CASSLDAGNTIYF.

The gene calls are TRBV30 and TRBJ1-1; D gene ambiguous. The CDR3 sequence is 12 residues long. Trimming removed 0 bases from V and 7 bases from J, with 9 bases in between. Germline CDR1 reads GTSNPN; CDR2 reads SVGIG (reference sequence). The CDR3, as DNA: TGTGCCTGGAGTGTTGGACGGGGTGAAGCTTTCTTT. Its protein is CAWSVGRGEAFF.